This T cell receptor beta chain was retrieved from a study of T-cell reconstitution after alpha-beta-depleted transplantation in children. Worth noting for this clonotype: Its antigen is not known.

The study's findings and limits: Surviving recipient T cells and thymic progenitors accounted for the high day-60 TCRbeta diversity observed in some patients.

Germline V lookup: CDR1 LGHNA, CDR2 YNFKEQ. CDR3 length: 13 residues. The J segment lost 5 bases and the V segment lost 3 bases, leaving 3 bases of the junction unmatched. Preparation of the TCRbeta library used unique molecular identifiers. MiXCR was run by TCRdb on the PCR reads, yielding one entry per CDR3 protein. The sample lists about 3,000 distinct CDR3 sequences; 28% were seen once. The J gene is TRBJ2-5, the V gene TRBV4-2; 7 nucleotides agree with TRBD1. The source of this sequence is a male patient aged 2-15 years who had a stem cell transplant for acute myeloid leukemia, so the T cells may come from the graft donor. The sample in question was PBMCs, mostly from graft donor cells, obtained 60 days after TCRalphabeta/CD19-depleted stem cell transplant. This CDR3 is CASSQDRSETQYF. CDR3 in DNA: TGTGCCAGCAGCCAGGACAGGTCGGAGACCCAGTACTTC.